This T cell receptor (beta chain) is drawn from a study of T cells after yellow fever vaccination. One entry per CDR3 protein, called by TCRdb with MiXCR from the 5' RACE reads. The data hold 350,000 to 550,000 distinct CDR3 sequences, with around 20% observed a single time. The study, taken as a whole, reports: Clones from primary vaccination mostly reappeared after the booster (around 96% CD4, around 90% CD8).

This clonotype was counted many times. Antigen: not known. This CDR3 is built from 11 residues. Germline V gene lookup returns CDR1 SGHVS and CDR2 FNYEAQ. V was pared by 3 bases and J by 8 bases, with 5 bases between. The source of this sequence is a man between 18 and 29 years old who received the YFV17D yellow fever vaccine. Sequenced here: PBMCs, sampled before the yellow fever booster vaccination. The chain combines TRBV7-6 with TRBJ2-1; D unresolved. CDR3: CASSFGYEQFF. The CDR3 DNA is TGTGCCAGCAGCTTTGGCTATGAGCAGTTCTTC.